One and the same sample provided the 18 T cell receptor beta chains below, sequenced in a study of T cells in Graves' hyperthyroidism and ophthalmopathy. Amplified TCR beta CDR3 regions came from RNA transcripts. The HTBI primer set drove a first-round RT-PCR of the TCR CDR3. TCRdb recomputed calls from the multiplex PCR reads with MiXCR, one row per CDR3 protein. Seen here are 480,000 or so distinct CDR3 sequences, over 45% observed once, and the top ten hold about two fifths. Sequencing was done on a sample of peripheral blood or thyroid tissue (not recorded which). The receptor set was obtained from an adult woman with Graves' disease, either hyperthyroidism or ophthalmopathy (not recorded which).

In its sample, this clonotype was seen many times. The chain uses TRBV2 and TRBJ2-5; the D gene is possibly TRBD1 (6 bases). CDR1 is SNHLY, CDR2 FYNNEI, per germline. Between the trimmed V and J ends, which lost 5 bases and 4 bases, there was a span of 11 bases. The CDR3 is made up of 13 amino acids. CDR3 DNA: TGTGCCAGCAGTACGGACAGACCAGAGACCCAGTACTTC. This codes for CASSTDRPETQYF.

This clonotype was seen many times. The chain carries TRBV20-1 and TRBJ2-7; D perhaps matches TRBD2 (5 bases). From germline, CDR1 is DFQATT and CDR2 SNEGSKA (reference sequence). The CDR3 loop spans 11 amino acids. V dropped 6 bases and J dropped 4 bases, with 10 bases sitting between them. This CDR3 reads CSASGRYEQYF. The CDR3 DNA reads TGCAGTGCATCGGGAAGGTACGAGCAGTACTTC.

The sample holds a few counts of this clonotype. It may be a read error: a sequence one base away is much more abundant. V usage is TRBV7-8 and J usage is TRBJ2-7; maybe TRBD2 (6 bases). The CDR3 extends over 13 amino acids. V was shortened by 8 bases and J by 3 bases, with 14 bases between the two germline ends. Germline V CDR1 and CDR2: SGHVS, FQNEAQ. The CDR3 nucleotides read TGTGCCAGCGGCCGCCGGGGGAGCTACGAGCAGTACTTC. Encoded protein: CASGRRGSYEQYF.

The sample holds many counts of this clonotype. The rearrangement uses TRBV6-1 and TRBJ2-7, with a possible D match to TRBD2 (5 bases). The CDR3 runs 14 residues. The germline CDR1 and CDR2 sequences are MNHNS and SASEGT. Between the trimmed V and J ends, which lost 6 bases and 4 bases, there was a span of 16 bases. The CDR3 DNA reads TGTGCCAGCAGCGGGGTGGGTTTGCGGTACGAGCAGTACTTC. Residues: CASSGVGLRYEQYF.

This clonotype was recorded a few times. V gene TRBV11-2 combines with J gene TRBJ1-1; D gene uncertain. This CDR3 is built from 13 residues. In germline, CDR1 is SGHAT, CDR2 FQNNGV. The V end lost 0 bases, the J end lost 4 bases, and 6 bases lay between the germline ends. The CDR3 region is CASSLERVTEAFF. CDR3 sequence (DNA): TGTGCCAGCAGCTTAGAGAGGGTCACTGAAGCTTTCTTT.

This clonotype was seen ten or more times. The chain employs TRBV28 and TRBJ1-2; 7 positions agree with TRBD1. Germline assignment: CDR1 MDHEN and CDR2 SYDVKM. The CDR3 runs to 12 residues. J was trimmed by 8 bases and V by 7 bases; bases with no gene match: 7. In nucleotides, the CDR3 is TGTGCCAGCACCCGGGACAGCGTCGGCTACACCTTC. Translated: CASTRDSVGYTF.

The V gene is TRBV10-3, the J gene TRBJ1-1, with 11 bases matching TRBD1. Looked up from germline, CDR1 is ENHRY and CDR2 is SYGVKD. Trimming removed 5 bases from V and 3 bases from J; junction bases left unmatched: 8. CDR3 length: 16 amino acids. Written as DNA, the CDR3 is TGTGCCATCAGTCGGTCAGGACAGGGGGCGCACACTGAAGCTTTCTTT. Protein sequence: CAISRSGQGAHTEAFF.

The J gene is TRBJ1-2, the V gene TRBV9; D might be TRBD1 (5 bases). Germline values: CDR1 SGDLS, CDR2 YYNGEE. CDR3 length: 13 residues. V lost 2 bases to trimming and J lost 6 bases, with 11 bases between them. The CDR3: CASSVAGDDGYTF. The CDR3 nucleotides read TGTGCCAGCAGCGTCGCCGGGGACGATGGCTACACCTTC.

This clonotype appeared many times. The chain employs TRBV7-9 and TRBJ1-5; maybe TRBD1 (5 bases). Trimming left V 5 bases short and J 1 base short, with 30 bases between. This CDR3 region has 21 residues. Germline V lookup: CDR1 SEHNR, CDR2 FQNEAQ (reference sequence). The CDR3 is CASSHLYVYRLDDLSNQPQHF. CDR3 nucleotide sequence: TGTGCCAGCAGCCACTTATACGTTTACAGGCTCGACGACCTGAGCAATCAGCCCCAGCATTTT.

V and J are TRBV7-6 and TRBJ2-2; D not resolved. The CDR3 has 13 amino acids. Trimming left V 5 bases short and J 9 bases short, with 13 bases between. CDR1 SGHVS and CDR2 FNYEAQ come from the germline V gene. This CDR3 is CASSTLIIRELFF. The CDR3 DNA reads TGTGCCAGCAGCACTCTGATTATCCGGGAGCTGTTTTTT. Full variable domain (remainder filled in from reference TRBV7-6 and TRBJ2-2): GAGVSQSPRYKVTKRGQDVALRCDPISGHVSLYWYRQALGQGPEFLTYFNYEAQQDKSGLPNDRFSAERPEGSISTLTIQRTEQRDSAMYRCASSTLIIRELFFGEGSRLTVL.

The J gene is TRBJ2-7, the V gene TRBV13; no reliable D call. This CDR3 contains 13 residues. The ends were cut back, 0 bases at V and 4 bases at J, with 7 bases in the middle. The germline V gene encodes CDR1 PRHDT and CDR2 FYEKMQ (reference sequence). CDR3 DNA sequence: TGTGCCAGCAGCTTAGGCCGCCAGTACGAGCAGTACTTC. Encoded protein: CASSLGRQYEQYF. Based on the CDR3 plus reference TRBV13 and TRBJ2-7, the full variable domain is AAGVIQSPRHLIKEKRETATLKCYPIPRHDTVYWYQQGPGQDPQFLISFYEKMQSDKGSIPDRFSAQQFSDYHSELNMSSLELGDSALYFCASSLGRQYEQYFGPGTRLTVT.

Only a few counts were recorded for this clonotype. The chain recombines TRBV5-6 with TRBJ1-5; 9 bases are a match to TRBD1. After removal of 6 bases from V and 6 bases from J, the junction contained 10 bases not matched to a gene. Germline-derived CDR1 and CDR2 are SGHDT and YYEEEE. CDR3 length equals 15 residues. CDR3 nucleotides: TGTGCCAGCACCAATTACAGGGGGCACGGTCAGCCCCAGCATTTT. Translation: CASTNYRGHGQPQHF.

Written as DNA, the CDR3 is TGTGCCAGCAGTAACGACGATGACACGCAGTATTTT. It is translated as CASSNDDDTQYF. The chain is built from TRBV2 and TRBJ2-3; D call uncertain. V lost 5 bases and J lost 9, with 12 bases in between. Germline CDR1 and CDR2: SNHLY and FYNNEI. CDR3 length equals 12 residues.

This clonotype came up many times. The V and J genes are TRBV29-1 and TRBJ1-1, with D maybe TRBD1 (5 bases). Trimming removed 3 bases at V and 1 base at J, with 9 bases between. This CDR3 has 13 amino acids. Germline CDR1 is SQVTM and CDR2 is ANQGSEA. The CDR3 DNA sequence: TGCAGCGTTGAGAGACAGAGGAACACTGAAGCTTTCTTT. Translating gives CSVERQRNTEAFF.

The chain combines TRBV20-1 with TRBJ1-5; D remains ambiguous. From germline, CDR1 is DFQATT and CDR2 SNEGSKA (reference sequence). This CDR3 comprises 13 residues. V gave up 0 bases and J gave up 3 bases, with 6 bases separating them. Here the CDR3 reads CSAREQPNQPQHF. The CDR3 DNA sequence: TGCAGTGCTAGAGAACAGCCCAATCAGCCCCAGCATTTT.

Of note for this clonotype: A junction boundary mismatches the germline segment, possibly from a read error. The CDR3 sequence: CASSLLGTSGRAGETRYF. In DNA form, the CDR3 reads TGTGCCAGCAGCTTACTCGGGACTAGCGGGAGGGCCGGAGAGACCCGGTACTTC. V and J are TRBV7-9 and TRBJ2-5, with 16 nucleotides matching TRBD2. This CDR3 spans 18 amino acids. The germline V gene has CDR1 SEHNR and CDR2 FQNEAQ (reference sequence).

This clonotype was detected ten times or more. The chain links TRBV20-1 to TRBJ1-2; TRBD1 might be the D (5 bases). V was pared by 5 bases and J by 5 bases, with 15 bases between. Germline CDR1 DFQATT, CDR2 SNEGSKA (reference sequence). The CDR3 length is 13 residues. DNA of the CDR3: TGCAGTGCTCCCAGGGATCAGGGTTATGGCTACACCTTC. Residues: CSAPRDQGYGYTF.

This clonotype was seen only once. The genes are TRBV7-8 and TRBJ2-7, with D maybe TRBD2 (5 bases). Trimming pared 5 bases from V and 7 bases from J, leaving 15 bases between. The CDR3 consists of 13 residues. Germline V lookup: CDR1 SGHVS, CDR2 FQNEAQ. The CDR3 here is CASSQDLGSEQYF. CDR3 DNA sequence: TGTGCCAGCAGCCAAGATTTGGGGAGTGAGCAGTACTTC.